A single sample gave rise to the 12 T cell receptor beta chains below, sequenced in a study of blood T cell repertoires in COVID-19. Here immunoSEQ multiplex PCR was the method, and the copy in TCRdb shows in-frame clones only, minus some. The table records about 54,000 clones, approximately 85% of them present only once. Sequencing was done on a sample of peripheral blood. The receptors were gathered from a human donor in a cohort sampled during active COVID-19.

The chain links TRBV7-2 to TRBJ2-7; D is undetermined. The germline V gene has CDR1 SGHTA and CDR2 FQGNSA. The CDR3 spans 14 residues. V was shortened by 5 bases and J by 2 bases, with 13 bases between the two germline ends. This CDR3 reads CASSLMGATYEQYF. CDR3 coding DNA: TGTGCCAGCAGCCTGATGGGCGCCACCTACGAGCAGTACTTC.

The chain recombines TRBV29-1 with TRBJ2-2; TRBD2 matches 11 bases. Unmatched junction bases numbered 9, after V lost 6 bases and J lost 3 bases. The CDR3 totals 16 residues. Germline V lookup: CDR1 SQVTM, CDR2 ANQGSEA. CDR3 amino acids: CSVTVAGGQDTGELFF. The DNA of the CDR3 is TGCAGCGTGACGGTAGCGGGAGGGCAGGACACCGGGGAGCTGTTTTTT.

This rearrangement joins TRBV6-5 to TRBJ1-1; weak D call: TRBD1 (5 bases). The CDR3 extends over 14 amino acids. Trimming shortened V by 6 bases and J by 6 bases, and 17 bases separated the two germline ends. Germline CDR1 reads MNHEY; CDR2 reads SVGAGI. Here the CDR3 reads CASRGPGGMAEAFF. In DNA, the CDR3 is TGTGCCAGCAGAGGTCCCGGGGGGATGGCTGAAGCTTTCTTT.

For the CDR3, the DNA is TGTGCCACAGGGGATCCACCGCTAACCGGGGAGCTGTTTTTT. This codes for CATGDPPLTGELFF. The chain has TRBV19 and TRBJ2-2, with D perhaps TRBD1 (6 bases). In germline, CDR1 is LNHDA, CDR2 SQIVND (reference sequence). CDR3 length: 14 amino acids. The ends were cut back, 10 bases at V and 5 bases at J, with 17 bases in the middle. Based on the CDR3 plus reference TRBV19 and TRBJ2-2, the full variable domain is DGGITQSPKYLFRKEGQNVTLSCEQNLNHDAMYWYRQDPGQGLRLIYYSQIVNDFQKGDIAEGYSVSREKKESFPLTVTSAQKNPTAFYLCATGDPPLTGELFFGEGSRLTVL.

The chain is built from TRBV19 and TRBJ2-1, with 13 bases identical to TRBD2. This CDR3 has 16 residues. Germline-derived CDR1 and CDR2 are LNHDA and SQIVND (reference sequence). The ends lost 7 bases at V and 5 bases at J; junction bases unmatched: 8. The chain's CDR3 is CASTYTSGRGDNEQFF. The CDR3, as DNA: TGTGCCAGTACCTACACTAGCGGGAGGGGGGACAATGAGCAGTTCTTC.

This rearrangement joins TRBV6-2 or TRBV6-3 to TRBJ2-7, with TRBD1 matching over 7 bases. Trimming removed 2 bases from V and 12 bases from J; junction bases left unmatched: 13. Looked up from germline, CDR1 is MNHEY and CDR2 is SVGEGT. This CDR3 comprises 14 residues. The CDR3 spells CASSYPTGQTYMYF. In DNA, the CDR3 is TGTGCCAGCAGTTACCCAACGGGACAGACCTATATGTACTTC.

This clone occurred once. This chain uses TRBV21-1 with TRBJ2-7; no check of the table's D call, TRBD2, against the DNA was made. TRBV21-1 is classified as a pseudogene. This CDR3 region has 15 residues. For the CDR3, the DNA is TGTGCCAGCAGTAGACCCGGGGAGTCAGTCTTGGGTAGGTACTTC. Translating it yields CASSRPGESVLGRYF.

This clone was picked up a small number of times. The chain carries TRBV6-6 and TRBJ2-1; D gene ambiguous. Germline-derived CDR1 and CDR2 are MNHNY and SVGAGI (reference sequence). CDR3 length: 12 amino acids. Trimming left V 1 base short and J 4 bases short, with 2 bases between. CDR3 amino acids: CASSYLYNEQFF. The CDR3 nucleotides read TGTGCCAGCAGTTACTTATACAATGAGCAGTTCTTC.

The CDR3 coding sequence is TGCGCCAGCATACCGAACAGGGTCCCCGGGGAGCTGTTTTTT. Translating it yields CASIPNRVPGELFF. This chain links TRBV23-1 with TRBJ2-2; D is perhaps TRBD1 (6 bases). TRBV23-1 is reported as an ORF; its role is uncertain. The CDR3 sequence is 14 residues long. V gave up 7 bases and J gave up 6 bases, with 15 bases separating them.

This sequence joins TRBV5-3 and TRBJ2-7; 10 bases agree with TRBD2. TRBV5-3 is placed among ORFs of uncertain function. J gave up 3 bases and V 4 bases, and 16 bases lay outside the gene matches. This CDR3 region has 18 residues. The CDR3 DNA reads as TGTGCCAGAAGCGCCCTTGGAGCGGGAGGGCCATACGGCTACGAGCAGTACTTC. Translation gives CARSALGAGGPYGYEQYF.

V usage is TRBV6-2 or TRBV6-3 and J usage is TRBJ1-1, with D tentatively TRBD1 (5 bases). Germline assignment: CDR1 MNHEY and CDR2 SVGEGT. The CDR3 is made up of 15 amino acids. Between the trimmed V and J ends, which lost 6 bases and 1 base, there was a span of 15 bases. CDR3 DNA: TGTGCCAGCAGCCCCACGTCGGGGGGGAACACTGAAGCTTTCTTT. Translated: CASSPTSGGNTEAFF.

The CDR3 region is CATSEPGTGNQPQHF. In DNA form, the CDR3 reads TGTGCCACCAGTGAACCCGGGACAGGGAATCAGCCCCAGCATTTT. The rearrangement links TRBV24-1 to TRBJ1-5; TRBD1 agrees at 9 bases. The CDR3 runs 15 residues. After removal of 4 bases from V and 4 bases from J, the junction contained 4 bases not matched to a gene. Looked up from germline, CDR1 is KGHDR and CDR2 is SFDVKD.